Listed below are T cell receptor beta chains from one sample, sequenced in a study of post-analysis software for immune sequencing data. TCRdb itself ran the PCR reads through MiXCR, one entry per CDR3 protein. This sample has approximately 730,000 distinct CDR3 sequences, with 25% to 30% found just once. Sequencing was performed on blood. The receptor set was obtained from a girl between 5 and 17 years old with multiple sclerosis. CDR3s include the opening cysteine and the closing phenylalanine or tryptophan. The D gene is left open where the match is weak. Clone size is not always given. Where it is, it says once, few, many or a class for expanded clones.

D gene	clone size	V gene	J gene	CDR3 DNA	CDR3 protein
-	few	TRBV6-6	TRBJ1-1	TGTGCCAGCAGAGCCCAGGTAAACACTGAAGCTTTCTTT	CASRAQVNTEAFF
TRBD2	-	TRBV20-1	TRBJ2-1	TGCAGTGCTAGAGATGTGCGACCGGGGCCAGACGGACTAGCGGGGATGGGGATCAACAATGAGCAGTTCTTC	CSARDVRPGPDGLAGMGINNEQFF
-	many	TRBV3-1	TRBJ2-5	TGTGCCAGCAGCCAAAGCATTGAAGAGACCCAGTACTTC	CASSQSIEETQYF
TRBD1	-	TRBV25-1	TRBJ2-5	TGTGCCAGCAGTGAATTTACGACAGGGTTAGAGACCCAGTACTTC	CASSEFTTGLETQYF
-	few	TRBV20-1	TRBJ2-1	TGCAGCCCAACCGTGGGGGGCAATGAGCAGTTCTTC	CSPTVGGNEQFF
TRBD2	many	TRBV29-1	TRBJ2-7	TGCAGCGTTACTAGCGGGAGCTCCTACGAGCAGTACTTC	CSVTSGSSYEQYF
-	-	TRBV6-5	TRBJ1-1	TGTGCCAGCAGTTATTTCCAGAACACTGAAGCTTTCTTT	CASSYFQNTEAFF
-	-	TRBV3-1	TRBJ2-1	TGTGCCAGCAGCCAAGATAGCGGAATTTACAATGAGCAGTTCTTC	CASSQDSGIYNEQFF
TRBD2	-	TRBV12-3/TRBV12-4	TRBJ2-1	TGTGCCAGCAGAATGGGACTAGCGGGTCCCAATGAGCAGTTCTTC	CASRMGLAGPNEQFF
TRBD1	few	TRBV6-5	TRBJ2-5	TGTGCCAGCAGTTGGACAGGGATGGAGACCCAGTACTTC	CASSWTGMETQYF
TRBD2	-	TRBV11-3	TRBJ2-3	TGTGCCAGCAGCTTCGGACTAGCGGGAGACACAGATACGCAGTATTTT	CASSFGLAGDTDTQYF
-	-	TRBV6-5	TRBJ2-1	TGTGCCAGCAGTTACCTACAGAGCCTTGAGCAGTTCTTC	CASSYLQSLEQFF
-	-	TRBV7-2	TRBJ2-1	TGTGCCAGCAGCTTAATGGGGAAGCGGGAGCAGTTCTTC	CASSLMGKREQFF
TRBD2	-	TRBV7-9	TRBJ2-1	TGTGCCAGCAACAAGATAGCGGGAGGGTACAATGAGCAGTTCTTC	CASNKIAGGYNEQFF
TRBD2	-	TRBV27	TRBJ2-3	TGTGCCAGCAGCCCCAGGGGCGGGGGGGCCGATACGCGGTATTTT	CASSPRGGGADTRYF
-	-	TRBV2	TRBJ2-5	TGTGCCAGCAAGTGGACAGCCCAAGAGACCCAGTACTTC	CASKWTAQETQYF
-	few	TRBV27	TRBJ2-1	TGTGCCAGCAGCCTCACGCTAGGGCGGCTAGCCCCAAATGAGCAGTTCTTC	CASSLTLGRLAPNEQFF
-	many	TRBV20-1	TRBJ2-7	TGCAGTGCCGACCTTGGGCGAGCCTACGAGCAGTACTTC	CSADLGRAYEQYF
-	few	TRBV5-4	TRBJ1-1	TGTGCCAGCTCGAACCCGTCCACTGAAGCTTTCTTT	CASSNPSTEAFF
-	-	TRBV29-1	TRBJ2-7	TGCAGCGTTGAAGGAAGGGGGTCCTCCTACGAGCAGTACTTC	CSVEGRGSSYEQYF
-	-	TRBV28	TRBJ1-6	TGTGCCAGCACCCTCGTGGGGTATTCACCCCTCCACTTT	CASTLVGYSPLHF
-	-	TRBV15	TRBJ2-5	TGTGCCACCAGCGCAATTCGAGAGACCCAGTACTTC	CATSAIRETQYF
-	-	TRBV29-1	TRBJ2-7	TGCAGCGTTGAAGGGGAAAGGGCCAGCTCCTACAATGAGCAGTACTTC	CSVEGERASSYNEQYF
-	-	TRBV20-1	TRBJ2-3	TGCAGTGCGATGTTGAGGCGGGCCGGTACGCAGTATTTT	CSAMLRRAGTQYF
TRBD1	few	TRBV20-1	TRBJ1-4	TGCAGTGCTAGAGCCCCGGGACAGTCTAATGAAAAACTGTTTTTT	CSARAPGQSNEKLFF
TRBD1	few	TRBV20-1	TRBJ2-7	TGCAGTGCGTCCAGGGACAGGGGGAGAGATGAGCAGTACTTC	CSASRDRGRDEQYF
-	few	TRBV7-2	TRBJ2-3	TGTGCCAGCAGTTTGACCGGGACTCCCGGCAGTACGCAGTATTTT	CASSLTGTPGSTQYF
-	-	TRBV5-1	TRBJ2-5	TGCGCCAGCAGCTCAGGACGGACCCAGGAGACCCAGTACTTC	CASSSGRTQETQYF
TRBD1	few	TRBV5-1	TRBJ1-6	TGCGCCAGCAGCTCCTGGACAGGCCCTGGAGGATCCTATAATTCACCCCTCCACTTT	CASSSWTGPGGSYNSPLHF
TRBD2	many	TRBV29-1	TRBJ2-7	TGCAGCGCCCAGACAGCGGGGGGTTACGAGCAGTACTTC	CSAQTAGGYEQYF
-	-	TRBV20-1	TRBJ1-2	TGCGGGGTCATTGTACAGGAGGGAGGCTACACCTTC	CGVIVQEGGYTF
TRBD1	few	TRBV12-5	TRBJ2-1	TGTGCTAGTGGTTTGCCGACAGGGGCCCAGTTCTTC	CASGLPTGAQFF
TRBD1	-	TRBV27	TRBJ2-1	TGTGCCAGCCACCTCCATGGGACAGGGGGTGGAAATGAGCAGTTCTTC	CASHLHGTGGGNEQFF
TRBD1	few	TRBV7-9	TRBJ1-4	TGTGCCAGCAGCAGGGGACAGAACAATAATGAAAAACTGTTTTTT	CASSRGQNNNEKLFF
-	-	TRBV11-2	TRBJ2-7	TGTGCCAGCAGCTTTAACGCAGATTCCTACGAGCAGTACTTC	CASSFNADSYEQYF
TRBD2	few	TRBV29-1	TRBJ2-2	TGCAGCGTGACAAAGGGACTAGCGGCAACCGGGGAGCTGTTTTTT	CSVTKGLAATGELFF
-	few	TRBV4-3	TRBJ2-1	TGCGCCAGCAGCCAAGCACTCAGGACAAGCTCCTACAATGAGCAGTTCTTC	CASSQALRTSSYNEQFF
-	many	TRBV2	TRBJ2-3	TGTGCCAGCAGTGACGACACAGATACGCAGTATTTT	CASSDDTDTQYF
-	few	TRBV2	TRBJ1-5	TGTGCCAGCAGTGAAACGACAGGCCGGGGTCAGCCCCAGCATTTT	CASSETTGRGQPQHF
TRBD2	-	TRBV20-1	TRBJ2-7	TGCAGTGCTAGGACCGGGGGGGGTAAAGCCTACGAGCAGTACTTC	CSARTGGGKAYEQYF
-	-	TRBV7-2	TRBJ2-3	TGTGCCAGCAGCTTAGATGGCGGGATCGGGAATACGCAGTATTTT	CASSLDGGIGNTQYF
-	few	TRBV12-3/TRBV12-4	TRBJ2-5	TGTGCCAGCAGTTCAAGTGGGGTAAAGACCCAGTACTTC	CASSSSGVKTQYF
TRBD1	few	TRBV14	TRBJ2-7	TGTGCCAGCAGCCAAGATTACGGGACAGGGAAGCAGTACTTC	CASSQDYGTGKQYF